This T cell receptor (beta chain) was identified during a study of cytomegalovirus exposure and HLA in healthy donors. Study details: As an earlier analysis found, about 179 million T cells yielded 117 million unique TCR beta sequences. Inside one of the first data releases sat about 85 million unique TCRs taken from HLA-typed donors.

Primers for the PCR totalled 60 Vbeta and 13 Jbeta. TCRdb's copy holds only in-frame clones and misses some; the assay was immunoSEQ multiplex PCR. Among about 300,000 clones listed, 86% were seen once. Study outcomes and limitations: The authors enumerated roughly 180 TCR beta chains as linked to cytomegalovirus.

In regard to this clone: Its cognate antigen is unknown.

The material sequenced was PBMCs. The TCR comes from a middle-aged man in good health and CMV-seropositive.

This CDR3 reads CASSYGVRETQYF. Here the CDR3 DNA reads TGCGCCAGCAGCTACGGGGTTCGGGAGACCCAGTACTTC. This sequence joins TRBV5-1 and TRBJ2-5; D perhaps matches TRBD2 (5 bases). Germline V lookup: CDR1 SGHRS, CDR2 YFSETQ. This CDR3 has 13 residues. Trimming pared 3 bases from V and 5 bases from J, leaving 11 bases between.